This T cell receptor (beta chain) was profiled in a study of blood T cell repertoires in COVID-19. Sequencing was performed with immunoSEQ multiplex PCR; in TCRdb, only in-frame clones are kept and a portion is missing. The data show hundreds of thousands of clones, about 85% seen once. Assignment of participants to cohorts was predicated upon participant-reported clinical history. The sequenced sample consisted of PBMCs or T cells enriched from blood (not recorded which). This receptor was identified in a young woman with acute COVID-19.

The CDR3: CASSYQGAHTGELFF. The CDR3 DNA is TGTGCCAGCAGTTATCAGGGGGCGCACACCGGGGAGCTGTTTTTT. J is TRBJ2-2 and V is TRBV6-5, with 8 bases identical to TRBD1. Germline assignment: CDR1 MNHEY and CDR2 SVGAGI. J was trimmed by 3 bases and V by 3 bases; bases with no gene match: 3. CDR3 length equals 15 residues.